The clone carrying this T cell receptor beta chain has at least ten counts. Antigen specificity is unknown. This sample was included in a study of identical twins. Findings of the study overall: Conclusions leaned on cross-sectional statistical analysis and did not track the same donors over time. Invariant MAIT and iNKT cells may have partly biased zero-insertion analyses.

Using its own MiXCR run on the 5' RACE reads, TCRdb lists one record per CDR3 protein. Among 450,000 or so distinct CDR3 sequences, roughly 20% were seen once, and the ten largest hold approximately 12%. The origin of this receptor is a man aged 50-59 years in good health. The sequenced material came from naive T cells sorted from blood.

CDR3 nucleotide sequence: TGCAGCGTTGAAGATCTTCGGACTAGCGGGGGGTCCCTCTCCTACGAGCAGTACTTC. Residues: CSVEDLRTSGGSLSYEQYF. The V call is TRBV29-1, the J call TRBJ2-7; 14 bases are a match to TRBD2. Germline values: CDR1 SQVTM, CDR2 ANQGSEA. V was pared by 0 bases and J by 0 bases, with 10 bases of the junction left unmatched. CDR3 length: 19 residues.